This TCR beta chain comes out of a study of cytomegalovirus exposure and HLA in healthy donors. Study results and limitations: It has been reported that TCR beta sequences accurately predicted the HLA-A and HLA-B alleles of most subjects. According to an earlier analysis, most TCR beta V segments yielded productive rearrangements about 90% or about 30% of the time. Later examination showed HLA-associated TCR beta chains had greater clonal expansion than equally common others.

Only one count was recorded for this clone. Antigen unknown. CDR3 size: 13 residues. From germline, CDR1 is MNHNS and CDR2 SASEGT. Trimming took off 8 bases at V and 5 bases at J, with 13 bases between the two ends. The study ran its PCR with 60 Vbeta and 13 Jbeta primers. Here immunoSEQ multiplex PCR was the method, and the copy in TCRdb shows in-frame clones only, minus some. The top ten clones hold 8.8% of a sample with some 140,000 clones, roughly 80% of them seen once. Sequenced: PBMCs. This sequence joins TRBV6-1 and TRBJ1-5; D may be TRBD1 (5 bases). This sequence originates from a woman between 50 and 59 years old in good health and CMV-seropositive. The CDR3 reads CASLITRDQPQHF. The CDR3, as DNA: TGTGCCAGCCTGATAACCAGGGATCAGCCCCAGCATTTT.